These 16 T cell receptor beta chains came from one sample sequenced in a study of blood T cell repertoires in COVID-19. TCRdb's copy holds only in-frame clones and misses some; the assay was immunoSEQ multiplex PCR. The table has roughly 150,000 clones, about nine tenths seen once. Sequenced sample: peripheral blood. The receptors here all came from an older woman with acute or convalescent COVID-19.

CDR3 sequence reads: CASSERSGGEVTEAFF. CDR3 in DNA: TGCGCCAGCAGCGAGAGATCAGGGGGCGAAGTCACTGAAGCTTTCTTT. The rearrangement links TRBV5-1 to TRBJ1-1; TRBD1 agrees at 8 bases. The length of the CDR3 is 16 residues. Germline V gene sequence: CDR1 SGHRS, CDR2 YFSETQ. V lost 4 bases to trimming and J lost 4 bases; unmatched junction nucleotides: 12.

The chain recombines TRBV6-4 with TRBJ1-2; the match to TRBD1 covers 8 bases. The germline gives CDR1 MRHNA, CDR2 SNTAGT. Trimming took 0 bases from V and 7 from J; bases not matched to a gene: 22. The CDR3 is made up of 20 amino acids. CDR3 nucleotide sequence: TGTGCCAGCAGTGACTCCGGACGGGGTATGTGGTCCAGGGGGCAAGGTGGCTACACCTTC. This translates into CASSDSGRGMWSRGQGGYTF.

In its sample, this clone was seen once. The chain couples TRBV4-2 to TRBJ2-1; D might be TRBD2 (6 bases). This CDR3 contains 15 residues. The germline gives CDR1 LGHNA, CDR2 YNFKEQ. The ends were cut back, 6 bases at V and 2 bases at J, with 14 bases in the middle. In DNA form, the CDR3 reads TGTGCCAGCAGTAGGAGCGGGCCCACCTACAATGAGCAGTTCTTC. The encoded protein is CASSRSGPTYNEQFF.

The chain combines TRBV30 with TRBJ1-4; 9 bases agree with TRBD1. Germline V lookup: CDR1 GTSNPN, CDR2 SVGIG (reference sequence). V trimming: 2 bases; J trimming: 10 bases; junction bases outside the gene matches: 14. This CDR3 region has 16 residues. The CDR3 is CAWSHSRTGVYGKLFF. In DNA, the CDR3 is TGTGCCTGGAGTCACTCCCGGACAGGGGTTTATGGAAAACTGTTTTTT.

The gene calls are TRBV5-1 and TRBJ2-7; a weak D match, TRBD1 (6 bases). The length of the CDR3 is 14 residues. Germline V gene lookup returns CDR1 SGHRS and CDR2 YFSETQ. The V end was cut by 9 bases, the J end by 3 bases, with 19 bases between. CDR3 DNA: TGCGCCACCACGATCCGGGACACCTACTACGAGCAGTACTTC. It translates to CATTIRDTYYEQYF.

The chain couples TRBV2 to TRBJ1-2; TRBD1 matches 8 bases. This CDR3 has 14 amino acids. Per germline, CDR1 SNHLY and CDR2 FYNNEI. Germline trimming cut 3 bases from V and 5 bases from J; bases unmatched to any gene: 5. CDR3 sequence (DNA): TGTGCCAGCAGTGATCAGGGGGCTAGGTATGGCTACACCTTC. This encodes CASSDQGARYGYTF.

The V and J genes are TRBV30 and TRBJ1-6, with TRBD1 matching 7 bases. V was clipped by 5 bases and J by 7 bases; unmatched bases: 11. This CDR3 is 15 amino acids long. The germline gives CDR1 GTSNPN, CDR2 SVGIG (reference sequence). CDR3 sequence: CAWRPGTVSNSPLHF. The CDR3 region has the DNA TGTGCCTGGCGACCCGGGACAGTCTCGAATTCACCCCTCCACTTT. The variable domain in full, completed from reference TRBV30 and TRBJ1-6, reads SQTIHQWPATLVQPVGSPLSLECTVEGTSNPNLYWYRQAAGRGLQLLFYSVGIGQISSEVPQNLSASRPQDRQFILSSKKLLLSDSGFYLCAWRPGTVSNSPLHFGNGTRLTVT.

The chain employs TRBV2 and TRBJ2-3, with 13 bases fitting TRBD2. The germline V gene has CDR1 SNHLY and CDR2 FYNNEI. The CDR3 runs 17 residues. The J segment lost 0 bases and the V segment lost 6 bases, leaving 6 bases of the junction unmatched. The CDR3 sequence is CASSRLAGGVSTDTQYF. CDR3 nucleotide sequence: TGTGCCAGCAGCCGACTAGCGGGGGGTGTTAGCACAGATACGCAGTATTTT.

CDR3 region: CASRPGGVGNEKLFF. The CDR3 nucleotides are TGTGCCAGCAGGCCTGGAGGGGTGGGGAATGAAAAACTGTTTTTT. This chain connects TRBV6-6 to TRBJ1-4; D is possibly TRBD1 (5 bases). Trimming removed 6 bases from V and 5 bases from J, with 16 bases in between. Germline lookup yields CDR1 MNHNY and CDR2 SVGAGI (reference sequence). The CDR3 covers 15 residues.

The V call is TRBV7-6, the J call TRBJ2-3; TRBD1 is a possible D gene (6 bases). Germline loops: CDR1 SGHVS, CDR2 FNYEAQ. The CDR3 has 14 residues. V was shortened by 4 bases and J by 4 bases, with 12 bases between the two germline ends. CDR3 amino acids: CASSSRGRADTQYF. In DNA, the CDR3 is TGTGCCAGCAGCTCCAGGGGTCGGGCAGATACGCAGTATTTT.

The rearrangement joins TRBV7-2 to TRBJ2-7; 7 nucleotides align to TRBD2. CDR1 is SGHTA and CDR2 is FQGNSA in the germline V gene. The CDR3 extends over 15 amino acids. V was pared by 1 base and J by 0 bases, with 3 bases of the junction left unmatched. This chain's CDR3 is CASSLGASGSYEQYV. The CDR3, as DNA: TGTGCCAGCAGCTTAGGAGCTAGCGGCTCCTACGAGCAGTACGTC.

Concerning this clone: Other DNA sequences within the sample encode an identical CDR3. The CDR3 loop reads CSVKGQSTGELFF. The CDR3 region has the DNA TGCAGCGTTAAGGGGCAGTCCACCGGGGAGCTGTTTTTT. The rearrangement links TRBV29-1 to TRBJ2-2; TRBD1 is a possible D gene (5 bases). Trimming pared 5 bases from V and 4 bases from J, leaving 11 bases between. There are 13 residues in the CDR3. The V gene's germline CDR1 is SQVTM and CDR2 ANQGSEA.

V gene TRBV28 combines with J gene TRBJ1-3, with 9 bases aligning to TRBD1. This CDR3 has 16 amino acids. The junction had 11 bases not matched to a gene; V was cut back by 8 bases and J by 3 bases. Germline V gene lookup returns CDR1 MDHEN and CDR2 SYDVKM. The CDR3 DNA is TGTGCCAGCGGGGGACAGGGAAGGTCAGGTGGAAACACCATATATTTT. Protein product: CASGGQGRSGGNTIYF.

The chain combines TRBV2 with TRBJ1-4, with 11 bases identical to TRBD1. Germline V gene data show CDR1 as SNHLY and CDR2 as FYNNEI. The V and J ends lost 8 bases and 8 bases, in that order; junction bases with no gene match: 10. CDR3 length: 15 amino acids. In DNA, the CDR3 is TGTGCCAGCGATTCCGGACAGGGGGCGAAGGAAAAACTGTTTTTT. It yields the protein CASDSGQGAKEKLFF.

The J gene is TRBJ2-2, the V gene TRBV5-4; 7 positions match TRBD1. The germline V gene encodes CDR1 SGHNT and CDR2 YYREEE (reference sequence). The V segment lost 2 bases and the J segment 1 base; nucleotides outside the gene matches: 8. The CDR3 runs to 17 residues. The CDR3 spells CASSLGRGLLNTGELFF. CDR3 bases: TGTGCCAGCAGCTTAGGCAGGGGGTTACTGAACACCGGGGAGCTGTTTTTT.

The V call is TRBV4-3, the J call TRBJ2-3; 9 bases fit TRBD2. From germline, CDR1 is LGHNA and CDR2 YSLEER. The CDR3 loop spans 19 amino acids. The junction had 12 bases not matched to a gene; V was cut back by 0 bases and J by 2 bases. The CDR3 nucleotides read TGCGCCAGCAGCCAAGATTTTGGCGCGGGGGGGGTACTCACAGATACGCAGTATTTT. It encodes CASSQDFGAGGVLTDTQYF.